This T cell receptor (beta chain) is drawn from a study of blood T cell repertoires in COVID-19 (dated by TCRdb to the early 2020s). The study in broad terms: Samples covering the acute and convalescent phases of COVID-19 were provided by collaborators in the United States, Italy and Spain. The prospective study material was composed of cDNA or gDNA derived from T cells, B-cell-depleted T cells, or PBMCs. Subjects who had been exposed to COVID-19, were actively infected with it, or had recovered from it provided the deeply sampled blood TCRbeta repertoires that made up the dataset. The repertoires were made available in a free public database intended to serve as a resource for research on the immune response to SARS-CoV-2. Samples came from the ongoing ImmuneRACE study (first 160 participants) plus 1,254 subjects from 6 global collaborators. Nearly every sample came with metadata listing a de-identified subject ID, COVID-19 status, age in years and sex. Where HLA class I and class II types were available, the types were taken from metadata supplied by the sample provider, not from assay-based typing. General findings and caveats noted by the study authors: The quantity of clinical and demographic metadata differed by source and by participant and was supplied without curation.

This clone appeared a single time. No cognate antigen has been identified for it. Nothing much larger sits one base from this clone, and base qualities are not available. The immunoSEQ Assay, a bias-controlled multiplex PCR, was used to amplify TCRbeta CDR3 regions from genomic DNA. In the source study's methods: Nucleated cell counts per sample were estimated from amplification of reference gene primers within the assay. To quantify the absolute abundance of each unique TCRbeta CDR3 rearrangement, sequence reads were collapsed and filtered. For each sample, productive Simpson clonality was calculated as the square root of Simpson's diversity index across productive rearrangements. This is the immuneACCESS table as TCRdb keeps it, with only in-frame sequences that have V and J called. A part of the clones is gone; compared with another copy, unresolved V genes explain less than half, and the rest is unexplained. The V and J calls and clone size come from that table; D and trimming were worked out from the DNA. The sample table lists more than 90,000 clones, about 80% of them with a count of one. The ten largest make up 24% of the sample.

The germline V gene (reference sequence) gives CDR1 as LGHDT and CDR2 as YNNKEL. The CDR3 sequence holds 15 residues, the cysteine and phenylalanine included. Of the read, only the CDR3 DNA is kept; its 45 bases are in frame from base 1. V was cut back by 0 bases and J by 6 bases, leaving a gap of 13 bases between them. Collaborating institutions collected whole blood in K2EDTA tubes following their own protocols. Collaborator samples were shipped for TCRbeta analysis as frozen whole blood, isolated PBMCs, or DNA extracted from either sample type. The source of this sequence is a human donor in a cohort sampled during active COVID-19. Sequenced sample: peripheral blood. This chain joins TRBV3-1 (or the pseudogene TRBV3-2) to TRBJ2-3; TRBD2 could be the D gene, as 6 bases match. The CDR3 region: CASSQEGGSDDTQYF. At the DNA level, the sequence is TGTGCCAGCAGCCAAGAGGGGGGAAGTGATGATACGCAGTATTTT.